This TCR beta chain stems from a study of blood T cells in healthy people across ages. Study findings and constraints: TCR beta diversity, measured per million T cells, fell in a roughly linear way with age. Diversity estimates from one million T cells were considered underestimates.

A J-beta primer mix and a sample-barcoded 5' primer were used in a second PCR of roughly 6 to 11 cycles. TCRdb ran MiXCR on the 5' RACE reads and lists one entry per CDR3 protein. The sample contains 500,000 to 700,000 distinct CDR3 sequences, roughly 30% of which appear only once. Each donor had approximately 10 milliliters of peripheral blood drawn. A minimum of 6 micrograms of total RNA was extracted per sample. Notes on this clonotype: Its target is unknown.

CDR1 is LGHDT, CDR2 YNNKEL, per germline (reference sequence). The germline V and J ends were trimmed by 2 bases and 8 bases, with 28 bases remaining between them. The CDR3 totals 19 residues. This TCR was recovered from a woman of 80 years or more in good health. Sequenced: blood. This chain uses TRBV3-1 with TRBJ2-1; the D gene is possibly TRBD2 (5 bases). The CDR3 region has the DNA TGTGCCAGCAGCCAACCCCACTCTCTACGCGGGTCTACCGACGATGAGCAGTTCTTC. As protein: CASSQPHSLRGSTDDEQFF.